This record concerns one TCR beta chain sequence. This receptor's antigen is unknown. Per-nucleotide qualities are absent, and no much larger clonotype sits a single base away. This sample stems from a study of vaccination effects on CD4 cells after COVID-19 (dated by TCRdb to 2022 to 2024). At the level of the whole study: Each participant received two doses of an mRNA SARS-CoV-2 vaccine, either BNT162b2 or mRNA-1273. Altogether, 10 COVID-19 convalescent patients and a few SARS-CoV-2-naive healthy vaccine recipients made up the full study. SARS-CoV-2 spike-specific CD4+ TCR repertoires from before and after mRNA vaccination were compared in COVID-19 convalescent patients and in infection-naive vaccine recipients. Cultures from other donors in the study were sequenced using the Oncomine TCR Beta short-read assay on an Illumina iSeq 100. Pre-vaccine samples were drawn from a couple of convalescent patients 16 days and one week before the first dose, at 142 and 148 days after COVID-19 diagnosis.

The research as a whole found: In convalescent patients, the post-vaccine spike-reactive repertoire consisted mainly of new vaccine-induced clones, largely distinct from infection-induced clones. Marked clonal contraction was observed in both infection-induced and vaccine-induced clones at late post-vaccination timepoints, consistent with waning T cell responses. The study was limited by a small number of convalescent patients, and early post-infection timepoints were lacking.

Library construction relied on the immunoSEQ multiplex PCR assay. TCR beta CDR3 sequencing was performed on DNA from the cultured, isolated CD4+ T cells. On the study's bioinformatics: Non-productive TCR sequences were discarded, and reads were trimmed to the CDR3 region, with only CDR3s of 7 or more amino acids retained. The MANAFEST web app was used to pick out antigen-specific clonotypes by comparing their expansion in peptide wells with that in reference cultures. To be called positive, a clone needed expansion at FDR<0.05 compared with the reference and with all other wells, an odds ratio greater than 5, and a frequency greater than 0.1% in two replicate wells. A clonotype was defined as cross-reactive if the clonotype was significantly expanded both in SARS-CoV-2 spike wells and in at least one common cold coronavirus spike condition. Using the stringdist R package, CDR3 similarity was measured by Levenshtein distance, and unrooted trees were constructed with ape in R 3.6.1. The immuneACCESS repertoire file appears here via TCRdb, limited to in-frame rearrangements. These files lack a portion of the clones; in checked studies, under half of the deficit traces to unresolved V genes, and the cause of the others is not known. V and J calls and clone size are those listed in that table; D and trimming were worked out from the DNA. The sample profile shows 20,000 to 30,000 clones; approximately 70% of them were found once. The top ten clonotypes cover roughly 18% of the sample.

The ViraFEST assay stimulated PBMC with viral peptide pools and then used TCR sequencing to identify antigen-specific CD4+ T cell clonotypes by expansion. After about 10 days of culture, CD4+ T cells were isolated with the EasySep CD4+ T cell isolation kit. Convalescent patients had PCR-confirmed SARS-CoV-2 infection between March and December 2020, before Alpha, Beta and Delta variants emerged in the United States. Two million PBMC per well were cultured with about 9.6 ug/ml peptides in IMDM containing around 5% human AB serum, 8.5 to 10 IU/ml IL-2 and gentamicin. On days 3 and 7, half of the culture medium was replaced with fresh IL-2-containing medium. Each peptide stimulation condition was cultured in triplicate wells unless otherwise noted. PBMC were separated from whole blood using Ficoll-Paque Plus gradient centrifugation and were then either cryopreserved at -140C or used fresh. The overlapping peptide pools covered the spike proteins of SARS-CoV-2 and of the common cold coronaviruses HCoV-NL63, HCoV-OC43 and HCoV-229E. The QIAamp micro DNA kit was used to extract genomic DNA from the cultured CD4+ T cells.

From V the trimming removes 3 bases and from J it removes 6 bases, while the gene matches leave 14 bases of the junction unaccounted for. The CDR3, from cysteine to phenylalanine, totals 18 residues. CDR3 DNA is the only sequence kept; it has 54 bases, read in frame from the first base. Via the germline V gene (reference sequence), CDR1 is SEHNR and CDR2 FQNEAQ. Rearrangement joined TRBV7-9 to TRBJ2-2, with TRBD2 identical over 9 junction bases. This TCR came from a human donor who had a prior SARS-CoV-2 infection. The specimen was CD4+ T cells from PBMCs cultured with SARS-CoV-2 spike peptides, collected before COVID-19 vaccination. The cell subset or site label, read with the paper, signifies: SARS-CoV-2 spike overlapping peptide pool stimulation. This receptor has the CDR3 CASSFPYLGGRAAGELFF. The sequenced DNA is TGTGCCAGCAGCTTCCCGTATCTCGGCGGGAGGGCGGCCGGGGAGCTGTTTTTT.